A single sample gave rise to the 22 T cell receptor beta chains below, sequenced in a study of T cells in localized non-small cell lung cancer. Sequencing used immunoSEQ multiplex PCR; TCRdb keeps in-frame clones, though not all of them. Of more than 25,000 clones in the sample, 88% were seen once. Sequencing used peripheral blood, obtained before any cancer treatment. These receptor sequences come from a female donor older than 55 with stage III squamous cell lung carcinoma.

This rearrangement joins TRBV30 to TRBJ2-3; 10 bases fit TRBD2. The CDR3 is 18 residues long. Germline loops: CDR1 GTSNPN, CDR2 SVGIG (reference sequence). V was pared by 4 bases and J by 5 bases, with 18 bases of the junction left unmatched. CDR3: CAWTQTGVAGGPGDTQYF. CDR3 in DNA: TGTGCCTGGACCCAAACCGGGGTAGCGGGGGGTCCTGGAGATACGCAGTATTTT.

The chain joins TRBV19 to TRBJ1-5, with 8 nucleotides matching TRBD1. CDR1 and CDR2 from the germline V gene are LNHDA and SQIVND (reference sequence). Trimming cost V 5 bases and J 0 bases; bases outside gene matches: 9. The CDR3 loop spans 17 amino acids. CDR3 sequence: CASSFRTGRDSNQPQHF. The CDR3 bases are TGTGCCAGTAGTTTTCGGACAGGGAGGGATAGCAATCAGCCCCAGCATTTT.

This sequence joins TRBV5-1 and TRBJ2-7; 7 positions match TRBD2. The CDR3 spans 17 residues. Germline lookup yields CDR1 SGHRS and CDR2 YFSETQ. V gave up 0 bases and J gave up 0 bases; unmatched junction bases: 9. The CDR3 protein is CASSLASAGRGSYEQYF. The CDR3 bases are TGCGCCAGCAGCTTGGCCTCTGCGGGGAGGGGCTCCTACGAGCAGTACTTC.

The J gene is TRBJ2-1, the V gene TRBV10-1; 8 positions agree with TRBD2. The germline CDR1 and CDR2 sequences are WNHNN and SYGVQD (reference sequence). CDR3 length: 13 residues. With 5 bases clipped from V and 4 bases from J, the junction kept 1 base outside the gene matches. The CDR3 bases are TGCGCCAGCAGTCGGGAGGGTTACAATGAGCAGTTCTTC. This translates into CASSREGYNEQFF.

The chain couples TRBV18 to TRBJ1-2, with 9 bases matching TRBD1. CDR1 KGHSH and CDR2 LQKENI come from the germline V gene. This CDR3 is 14 amino acids long. V lost 2 bases, J lost 4 bases, and 2 bases stayed unmatched. CDR3 DNA: TGTGCCAGCTCACCAGCGACAGGGGGCTATGGCTACACCTTC. This codes for CASSPATGGYGYTF.

This clone has just one count. The chain combines TRBV10-1 with TRBJ2-1, with 7 positions matching TRBD1. V lost 3 bases and J lost 4; bases outside the gene matches: 6. From germline, CDR1 is WNHNN and CDR2 SYGVQD (reference sequence). The CDR3 length is 15 residues. The DNA for the CDR3 is TGCGCCAGCAGTGAAAGGGGGCTACTATACAATGAGCAGTTCTTC. As protein: CASSERGLLYNEQFF.

This sequence joins TRBV12-5 and TRBJ2-2, with 11 bases aligning to TRBD2. Trimming at V came to 6 bases and at J to 2 bases, leaving 5 bases not matched to a gene. Germline CDR1 and CDR2: LGHNT and FRNRAP. The CDR3 is 16 amino acids. CDR3 sequence reads: CASGTGLAVNTGELFF. CDR3 coding DNA: TGTGCTAGTGGGACGGGACTAGCGGTAAACACCGGGGAGCTGTTTTTT.

The chain recombines TRBV28 with TRBJ2-1; D remains ambiguous. Per germline, CDR1 MDHEN and CDR2 SYDVKM. The CDR3 is made up of 15 amino acids. The V end lost 1 base, the J end lost 2 bases, and 9 bases lay between the germline ends. The CDR3 region has the DNA TGTGCCAGCAGTTTATCCCTCCGGACCTACAATGAGCAGTTCTTC. It yields the protein CASSLSLRTYNEQFF.

This sequence joins TRBV28 and TRBJ2-1; 8 bases fit TRBD2. V dropped 3 bases and J dropped 9; count of bases not matched to a gene: 4. This CDR3 has 13 amino acids. Per the germline V gene, CDR1 is MDHEN and CDR2 is SYDVKM. The CDR3 spells CASSFLSGGEQFF. The CDR3 nucleotides read TGTGCCAGCAGTTTCTTGAGCGGGGGTGAGCAGTTCTTC.

This clone has more than one count but fewer than ten. The chain couples TRBV28 to TRBJ2-5; 10 nucleotides align to TRBD1. Germline V gene lookup returns CDR1 MDHEN and CDR2 SYDVKM. Trimming removed 0 bases from V and 2 bases from J; junction bases left unmatched: 3. This CDR3 comprises 16 residues. This CDR3 reads CASSLWTGGPQETQYF. The CDR3 region has the DNA TGTGCCAGCAGTTTATGGACAGGGGGCCCTCAAGAGACCCAGTACTTC.

This clone occurred a few times. The chain uses TRBV5-1 and TRBJ2-7, with D unresolved. The CDR3 runs to 15 residues. V was cut by 0 bases and J by 0 bases, with 10 bases left in between. Germline-derived CDR1 and CDR2 are SGHRS and YFSETQ. CDR3 in amino acids: CASSLGWVASYEQYF. Here the CDR3 DNA reads TGCGCCAGCAGCTTGGGATGGGTGGCCTCCTACGAGCAGTACTTC.

V usage is TRBV2 and J usage is TRBJ1-1; D may be TRBD1 (6 bases). The germline gives CDR1 SNHLY, CDR2 FYNNEI. Trimming removed 7 bases at V and 6 bases at J, with 15 bases between. This CDR3 spans 13 amino acids. DNA of the CDR3: TGTGCCAGCAAGCCCGGGGGCGCCGCTGAAGCTTTCTTT. It specifies CASKPGGAAEAFF.

The rearrangement links TRBV28 to TRBJ1-4, with 7 bases lining up with TRBD1. J gave up 0 bases and V 5 bases, and 3 bases lay outside the gene matches. This CDR3 has 15 residues. Looked up from germline, CDR1 is MDHEN and CDR2 is SYDVKM. The CDR3 spells CASSNTGATNEKLFF. CDR3 DNA sequence: TGTGCCAGCAGTAACACAGGGGCAACTAATGAAAAACTGTTTTTT. Based on the CDR3 plus reference TRBV28 and TRBJ1-4, the full variable domain is DVKVTQSSRYLVKRTGEKVFLECVQDMDHENMFWYRQDPGLGLRLIYFSYDVKMKEKGDIPEGYSVSREKKERFSLILESASTNQTSMYLCASSNTGATNEKLFFGSGTQLSVL.

The V and J genes are TRBV18 and TRBJ2-1; D is ambiguous. V was clipped by 0 bases and J by 4 bases, with 7 bases between them. The germline V gene has CDR1 KGHSH and CDR2 LQKENI. This CDR3 contains 14 residues. The chain's CDR3 is CASSPPSGYNEQFF. DNA for the CDR3: TGTGCCAGCTCACCACCTTCCGGGTACAATGAGCAGTTCTTC.

The CDR3 DNA follows: TGTGCCAGCAGTTACGGGCCAGGCTTCACCATATATTTT. Its protein is CASSYGPGFTIYF. The chain has TRBV6-5 and TRBJ1-3, with unresolved D. Germline values: CDR1 MNHEY, CDR2 SVGAGI. V lost 2 bases to trimming and J lost 9 bases, with 11 bases between them. The CDR3 totals 13 residues.

V gene TRBV21-1 combines with J gene TRBJ1-1; TRBD1 is taken as the D call from the table, unchecked against the DNA. TRBV21-1 is an annotated pseudogene. There are 14 residues in the CDR3. CDR3: CASSKTGMYTEAFF. The CDR3 nucleotides read TGTGCCAGCAGCAAAACAGGGATGTACACTGAAGCTTTCTTT.

This clone appeared once. The chain couples TRBV19 to TRBJ2-7; the D call may be TRBD1 or TRBD2 (5 bases each). V was cut by 3 bases and J by 6 bases, with 24 bases left in between. The CDR3 contains 17 residues. Per the germline V gene, CDR1 is LNHDA and CDR2 is SQIVND (reference sequence). The CDR3 loop reads CASSILGTGPPPSEQYF. The CDR3 nucleotides read TGTGCCAGTAGTATTCTCGGGACCGGACCCCCCCCATCCGAGCAGTACTTC.

The rearrangement links TRBV28 to TRBJ2-2; D not certain. V was clipped by 7 bases and J by 3 bases, with 3 bases between them. This CDR3 has 11 residues. Looked up from germline, CDR1 is MDHEN and CDR2 is SYDVKM. The CDR3 loop is CASKDTGELFF. For the CDR3, the DNA is TGTGCCAGCAAGGACACCGGGGAGCTGTTTTTT.

This clone was recorded once. This chain connects TRBV27 to TRBJ2-5; 9 bases agree with TRBD2. CDR1 and CDR2 from the germline V gene are MNHEY and SMNVEV (reference sequence). The CDR3 is 13 residues long. J gave up 1 base and V 7 bases, and 1 base lay outside the gene matches. The CDR3 sequence: CASKLAGQETQYF. The CDR3 coding sequence is TGTGCCAGCAAACTAGCGGGCCAAGAGACCCAGTACTTC.

The V and J genes are TRBV5-1 and TRBJ2-1, with unresolved D. Per germline, CDR1 SGHRS and CDR2 YFSETQ. The CDR3 spans 16 residues. The V and J ends lost 3 bases and 0 bases respectively, with 13 bases between them. CDR3 bases: TGCGCCAGCAGCTCCGGTATAGAACACTCCTACAATGAGCAGTTCTTC. As protein: CASSSGIEHSYNEQFF.

The rearrangement links TRBV28 to TRBJ1-2; TRBD1 aligns across 8 bases. The CDR3 has 12 residues. With V trimmed by 4 bases and J by 10 bases, 5 bases remained unmatched. Germline CDR1 and CDR2: MDHEN and SYDVKM. CDR3: CASSSQTGDYTF. CDR3 nucleotide sequence: TGTGCCAGCAGTTCACAGACAGGGGACTACACCTTC.

The chain joins TRBV19 to TRBJ1-2; D may be TRBD1 (6 bases). CDR3 length equals 14 residues. V was trimmed by 7 bases and J by 6 bases, leaving 18 bases between them. Germline V gives CDR1 LNHDA, CDR2 SQIVND (reference sequence). The CDR3 here is CASTFTPGANGYTF. DNA for the CDR3: TGTGCCAGTACCTTTACCCCAGGGGCGAATGGCTACACCTTC.